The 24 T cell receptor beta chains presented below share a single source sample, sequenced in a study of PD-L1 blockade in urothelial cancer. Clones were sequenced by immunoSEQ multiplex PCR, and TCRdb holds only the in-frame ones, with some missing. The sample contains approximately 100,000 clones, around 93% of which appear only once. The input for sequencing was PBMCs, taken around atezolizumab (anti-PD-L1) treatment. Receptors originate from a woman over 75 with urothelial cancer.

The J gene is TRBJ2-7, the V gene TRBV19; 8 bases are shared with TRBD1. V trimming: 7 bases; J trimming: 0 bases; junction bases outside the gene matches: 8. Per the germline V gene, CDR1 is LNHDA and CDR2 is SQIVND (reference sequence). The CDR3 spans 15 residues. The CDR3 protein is CASTDGTGHSYEQYF. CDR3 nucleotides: TGTGCCAGTACCGATGGGACAGGACACTCCTACGAGCAGTACTTC.

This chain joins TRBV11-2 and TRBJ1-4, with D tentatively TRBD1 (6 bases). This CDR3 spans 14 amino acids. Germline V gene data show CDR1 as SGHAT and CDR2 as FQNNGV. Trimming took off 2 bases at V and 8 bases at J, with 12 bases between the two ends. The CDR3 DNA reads TGTGCCAGCAGCTTAATACAGGGAAGAGAAAAACTGTTTTTT. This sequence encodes CASSLIQGREKLFF.

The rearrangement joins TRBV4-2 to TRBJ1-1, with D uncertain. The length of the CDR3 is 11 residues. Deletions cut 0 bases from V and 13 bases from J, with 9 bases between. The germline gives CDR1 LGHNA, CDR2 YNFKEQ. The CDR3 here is CASSQDSGRFF. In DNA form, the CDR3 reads TGTGCCAGCAGCCAAGATAGCGGGCGTTTCTTT.

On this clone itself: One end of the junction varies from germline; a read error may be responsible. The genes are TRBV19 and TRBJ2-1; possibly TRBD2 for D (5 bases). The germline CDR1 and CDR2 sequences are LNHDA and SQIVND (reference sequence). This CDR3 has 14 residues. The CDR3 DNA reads TGTGCCAGTAGTCAAGAAATAATCGGACGAGGGATGCTCTTC. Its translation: CASSQEIIGRGMLF.

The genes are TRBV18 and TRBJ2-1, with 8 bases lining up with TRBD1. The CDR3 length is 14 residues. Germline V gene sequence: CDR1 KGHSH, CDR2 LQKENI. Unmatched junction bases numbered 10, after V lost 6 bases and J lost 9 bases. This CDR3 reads CASSPRQGSFEQFF. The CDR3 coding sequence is TGTGCCAGCTCTCCAAGACAGGGGTCCTTTGAGCAGTTCTTC.

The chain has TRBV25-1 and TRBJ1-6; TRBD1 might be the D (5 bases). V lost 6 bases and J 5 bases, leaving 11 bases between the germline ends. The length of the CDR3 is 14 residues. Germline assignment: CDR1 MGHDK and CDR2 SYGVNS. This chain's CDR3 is CASSLGGNNSPLHF. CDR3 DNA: TGTGCCAGCAGCCTTGGGGGGAATAATTCACCCCTCCACTTT.

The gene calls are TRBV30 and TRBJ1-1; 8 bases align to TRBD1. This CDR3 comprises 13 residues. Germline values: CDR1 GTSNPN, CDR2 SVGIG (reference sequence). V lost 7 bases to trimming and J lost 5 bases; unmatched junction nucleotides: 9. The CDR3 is CASAGQAITEAFF. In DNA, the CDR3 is TGTGCCTCCGCGGGACAGGCTATAACTGAAGCTTTCTTT.

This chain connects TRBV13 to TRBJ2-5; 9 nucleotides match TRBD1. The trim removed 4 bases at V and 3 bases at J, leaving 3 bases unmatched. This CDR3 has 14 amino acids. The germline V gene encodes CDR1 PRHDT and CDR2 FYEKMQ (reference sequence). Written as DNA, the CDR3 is TGTGCCAGCAGCTCCCGGGACAGGGAAGAGACCCAGTACTTC. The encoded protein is CASSSRDREETQYF.

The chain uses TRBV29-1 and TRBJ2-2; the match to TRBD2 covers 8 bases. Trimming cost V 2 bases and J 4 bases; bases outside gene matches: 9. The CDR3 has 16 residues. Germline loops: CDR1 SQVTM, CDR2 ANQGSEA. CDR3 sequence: CSVEPPSGSITGELFF. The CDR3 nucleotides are TGCAGCGTTGAACCTCCCAGCGGGAGTATCACCGGGGAGCTGTTTTTT.

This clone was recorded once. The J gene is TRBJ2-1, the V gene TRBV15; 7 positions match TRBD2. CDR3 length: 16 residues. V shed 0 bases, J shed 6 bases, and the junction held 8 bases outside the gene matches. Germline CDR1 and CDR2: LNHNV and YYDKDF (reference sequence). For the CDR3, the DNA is TGTGCCACCAGCAGAGATTCGGGACTACCCCTCAATGAGCAGTTCTTC. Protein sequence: CATSRDSGLPLNEQFF.

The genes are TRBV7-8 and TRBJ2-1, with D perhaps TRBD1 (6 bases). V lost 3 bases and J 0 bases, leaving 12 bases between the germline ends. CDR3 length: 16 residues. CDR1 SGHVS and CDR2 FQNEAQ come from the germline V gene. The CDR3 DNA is TGTGCCAGCAGCTTGGGGGCCAGCGGCTCCTACAATGAGCAGTTCTTC. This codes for CASSLGASGSYNEQFF.

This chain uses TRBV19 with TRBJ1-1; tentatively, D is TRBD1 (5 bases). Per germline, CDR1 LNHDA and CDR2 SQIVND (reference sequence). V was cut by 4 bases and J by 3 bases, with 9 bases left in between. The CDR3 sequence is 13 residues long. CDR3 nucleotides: TGTGCCAGTAGTACAGGGCCAGACACTGAAGCTTTCTTT. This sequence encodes CASSTGPDTEAFF.

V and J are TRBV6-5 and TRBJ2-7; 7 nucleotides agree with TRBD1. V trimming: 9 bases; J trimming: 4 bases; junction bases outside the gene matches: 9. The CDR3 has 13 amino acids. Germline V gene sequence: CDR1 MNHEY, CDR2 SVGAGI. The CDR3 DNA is TGTGCCAGTTCCCAGACAGGGCCTTACGAGCAGTACTTC. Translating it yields CASSQTGPYEQYF.

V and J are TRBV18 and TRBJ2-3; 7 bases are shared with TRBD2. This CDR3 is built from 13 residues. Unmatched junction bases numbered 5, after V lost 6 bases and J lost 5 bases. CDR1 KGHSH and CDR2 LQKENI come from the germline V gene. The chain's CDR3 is CASSRDYQDTQYF. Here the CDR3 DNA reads TGTGCCAGCTCCCGGGACTACCAAGATACGCAGTATTTT.

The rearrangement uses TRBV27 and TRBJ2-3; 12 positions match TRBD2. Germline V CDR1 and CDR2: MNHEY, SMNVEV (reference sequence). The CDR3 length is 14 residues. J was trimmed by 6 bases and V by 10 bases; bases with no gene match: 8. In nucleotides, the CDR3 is TGTGCCACCAGACTAGCGGGAGAGTGGGATACGCAGTATTTT. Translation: CATRLAGEWDTQYF.

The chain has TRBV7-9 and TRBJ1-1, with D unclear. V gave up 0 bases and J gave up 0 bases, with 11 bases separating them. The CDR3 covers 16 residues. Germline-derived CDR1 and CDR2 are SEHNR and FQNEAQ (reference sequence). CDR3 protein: CASSLAAGRVNTEAFF. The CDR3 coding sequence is TGTGCCAGCAGCTTAGCTGCAGGAAGAGTGAACACTGAAGCTTTCTTT.

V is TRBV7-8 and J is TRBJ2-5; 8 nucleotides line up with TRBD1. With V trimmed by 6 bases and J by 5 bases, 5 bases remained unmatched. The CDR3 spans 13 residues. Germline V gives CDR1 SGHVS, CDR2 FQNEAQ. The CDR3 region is CASSPGGRETQYF. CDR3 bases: TGTGCCAGCAGTCCAGGGGGCCGTGAGACCCAGTACTTC.

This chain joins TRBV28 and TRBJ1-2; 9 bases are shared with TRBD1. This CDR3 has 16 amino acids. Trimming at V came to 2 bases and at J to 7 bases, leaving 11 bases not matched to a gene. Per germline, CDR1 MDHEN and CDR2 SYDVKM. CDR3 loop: CASSLLDRGGLGGYTF. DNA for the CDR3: TGTGCCAGCAGTTTACTGGACAGGGGAGGCCTCGGTGGCTACACCTTC.

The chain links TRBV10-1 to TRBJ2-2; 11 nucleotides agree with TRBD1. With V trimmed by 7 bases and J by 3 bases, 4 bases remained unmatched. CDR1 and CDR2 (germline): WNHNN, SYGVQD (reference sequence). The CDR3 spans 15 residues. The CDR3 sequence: CASKRTGGDTGELFF. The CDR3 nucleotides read TGCGCCAGCAAAAGGACAGGGGGCGACACCGGGGAGCTGTTTTTT.

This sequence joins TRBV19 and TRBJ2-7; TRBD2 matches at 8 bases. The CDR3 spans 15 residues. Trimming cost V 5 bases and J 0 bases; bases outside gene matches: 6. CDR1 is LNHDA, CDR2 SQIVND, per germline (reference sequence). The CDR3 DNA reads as TGTGCCAGTAGTCCATTAGCGGGACCCTCCTACGAGCAGTACTTC. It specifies CASSPLAGPSYEQYF.

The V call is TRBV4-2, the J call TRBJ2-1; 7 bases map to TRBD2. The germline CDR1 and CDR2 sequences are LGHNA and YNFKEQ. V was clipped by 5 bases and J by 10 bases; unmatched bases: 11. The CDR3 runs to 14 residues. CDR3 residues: CASSASLAEGEQFF. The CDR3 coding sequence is TGTGCCAGCAGCGCGAGCCTAGCGGAAGGGGAGCAGTTCTTC.

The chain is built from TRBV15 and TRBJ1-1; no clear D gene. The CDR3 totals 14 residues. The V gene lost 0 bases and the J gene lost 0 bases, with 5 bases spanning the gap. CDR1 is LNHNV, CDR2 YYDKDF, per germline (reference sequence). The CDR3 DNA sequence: TGTGCCACCAGCAGAGAACGGTTGAACACTGAAGCTTTCTTT. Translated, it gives CATSRERLNTEAFF.

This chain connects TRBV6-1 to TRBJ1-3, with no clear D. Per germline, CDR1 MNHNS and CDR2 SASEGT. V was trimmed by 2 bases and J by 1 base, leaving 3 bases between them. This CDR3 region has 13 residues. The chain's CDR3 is CASSEQSGNTIYF. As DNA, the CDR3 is TGTGCCAGCAGTGAACAGTCTGGAAACACCATATATTTT.

CDR3 protein: CASSTGSTNEKLFF. DNA of the CDR3: TGCGCCAGCAGCACGGGTTCAACTAATGAAAAACTGTTTTTT. This chain uses TRBV5-1 with TRBJ1-4; the D is unclear. The CDR3 has 14 residues. Trimming removed 4 bases at V and 0 bases at J, with 7 bases between. From germline, CDR1 is SGHRS and CDR2 YFSETQ.